The 30 T cell receptor beta chains below come from one sample, sequenced in a study of T-cell memory formation after mild COVID-19 listed by TCRdb under 2021. The library was built by means of 5' RACE. Sequencer: Illumina NovaSeq 6000. Clones were called with MiXCR by TCRdb after fastp trimmed the public reads at Q25, and only in-frame beta chains were retained. Duplicate CDR3 protein sequences are folded into a single record with the most common DNA and genes. This sample comprises 100,000 to 150,000 distinct CDR3 sequences, about 5.9% of them detected only once. The ten largest account for roughly 2.2% of the sample. The sample consisted of PBMCs or a T cell subset sorted from them (not recorded which). The receptors come from an adult woman who had mild COVID-19 (a few samples of this study predate the infection). The sample titles of this study are shuffled in the database, so cell type and time point are left out; the donor was told from shared clones.

Many counts were recorded for this clonotype. The rearrangement joins TRBV7-2 to TRBJ2-5, with 7 bases lining up with TRBD1. V shed 6 bases and J 2 bases; nucleotides not matched to a gene: 3. CDR3 size: 13 residues. Per the germline V gene, CDR1 is SGHTA and CDR2 is FQGNSA. The CDR3 protein is CASSQQGQETQYF. The CDR3 DNA is TGTGCCAGCAGTCAACAGGGGCAAGAGACCCAGTACTTC.

This clonotype has more than one count but fewer than ten. The chain recombines TRBV7-2 with TRBJ2-3; TRBD2 agrees at 8 bases. After removal of 5 bases from V and 1 base from J, the junction contained 5 bases not matched to a gene. The CDR3 runs 15 residues. Germline values: CDR1 SGHTA, CDR2 FQGNSA. The CDR3 spells CASSTREGGTDTQYF. The CDR3 DNA follows: TGTGCCAGCAGCACTCGGGAGGGAGGCACAGATACGCAGTATTTT. Based on the CDR3 plus reference TRBV7-2 and TRBJ2-3, the full variable domain is GAGVSQSPSNKVTEKGKDVELRCDPISGHTALYWYRQSLGQGLEFLIYFQGNSAPDKSGLPSDRFSAERTGGSVSTLTIQRTQQEDSAVYLCASSTREGGTDTQYFGPGTRLTVL.

The rearrangement joins TRBV20-1 to TRBJ2-1, with 7 bases identical to TRBD2. V lost 0 bases and J lost 0; bases outside the gene matches: 5. Germline values: CDR1 DFQATT, CDR2 SNEGSKA (reference sequence). The CDR3 extends over 16 amino acids. This chain's CDR3 is CSARDSSGASYNEQFF. The DNA of the CDR3 is TGCAGTGCTAGAGACTCTAGCGGAGCCTCCTACAATGAGCAGTTCTTC.

In its sample, this clonotype was seen many times. This chain joins TRBV6-5 and TRBJ1-2; possible D gene TRBD1, 6 bases. Trimming shortened V by 0 bases and J by 4 bases, and 12 bases separated the two germline ends. CDR3 size: 15 residues. The germline V gene has CDR1 MNHEY and CDR2 SVGAGI. CDR3 in DNA: TGTGCCAGCAGTTACTCCGGGGGGCGGACCTATGGCTACACCTTC. Protein product: CASSYSGGRTYGYTF.

This clonotype has just a few counts. This chain joins TRBV7-2 and TRBJ1-1, with D tentatively TRBD1 (5 bases). Per germline, CDR1 SGHTA and CDR2 FQGNSA. V lost 1 base, J lost 4 bases, and 10 bases lay in between. This CDR3 spans 14 amino acids. The DNA for the CDR3 is TGTGCCAGCAGCTTAGGCAGGGCGGGCACTGAAGCTTTCTTT. The encoded protein is CASSLGRAGTEAFF. Drawing the rest from reference TRBV7-2 and TRBJ1-1, the complete variable domain is GAGVSQSPSNKVTEKGKDVELRCDPISGHTALYWYRQSLGQGLEFLIYFQGNSAPDKSGLPSDRFSAERTGGSVSTLTIQRTQQEDSAVYLCASSLGRAGTEAFFGQGTRLTVV.

This clonotype has a count of ten or more. The chain carries TRBV12-3 or TRBV12-4 and TRBJ2-1; D possibly corresponds to TRBD1 (5 bases). CDR3 length equals 14 residues. V was trimmed by 4 bases and J by 5 bases, leaving 12 bases between them. The DNA for the CDR3 is TGTGCCAGCAGTTCGTCCAGGGTTCACAATGAGCAGTTCTTC. Translating gives CASSSSRVHNEQFF.

The table lists this clonotype with many counts. The chain employs TRBV5-1 and TRBJ2-5; 8 nucleotides align to TRBD1. CDR1 and CDR2 (germline): SGHRS, YFSETQ. The V gene end was trimmed by 1 base and the J gene end by 3 bases; junction bases not matched to a gene: 14. The CDR3 has 18 amino acids. The CDR3 DNA reads as TGCGCCAGCAGCTTGAATCCGTTAGGGACAGGAAGGAAAGAGACCCAGTACTTC. It translates to CASSLNPLGTGRKETQYF.

This clonotype was observed at least ten times. The chain carries TRBV20-1 and TRBJ2-1; 8 nucleotides match TRBD1. Per germline, CDR1 DFQATT and CDR2 SNEGSKA (reference sequence). The junction had 10 bases not matched to a gene; V was cut back by 4 bases and J by 8 bases. The CDR3 loop spans 14 amino acids. As DNA, the CDR3 is TGCAGTGCTAAGCAGGGGGCAGGAGTGTATGAGCAGTTCTTC. Amino acid sequence: CSAKQGAGVYEQFF.

The chain is built from TRBV29-1 and TRBJ1-2; D remains unclear. Germline V gene sequence: CDR1 SQVTM, CDR2 ANQGSEA. Trimming took 4 bases from V and 7 from J, leaving 7 bases between them. CDR3 length equals 10 residues. DNA of the CDR3: TGCAGCGTTGCACAGACTGGCTACACCTTC. Translation gives CSVAQTGYTF.

This chain links TRBV12-3 or TRBV12-4 with TRBJ1-5; D uncertain. The CDR3 is made up of 15 amino acids. V shed 3 bases and J shed 3 bases, with 12 bases lying between them. The CDR3 spells CASSFAGKHNQPQHF. The CDR3 DNA is TGTGCCAGCAGTTTCGCAGGAAAGCACAATCAGCCCCAGCATTTT.

This clonotype was seen repeatedly, ten times or more. The rearrangement links TRBV29-1 to TRBJ2-5, with TRBD1 identical over 9 bases. V shed 7 bases, J shed 5 bases, and the junction held 2 bases outside the gene matches. Germline loops: CDR1 SQVTM, CDR2 ANQGSEA. The CDR3 totals 11 residues. In DNA, the CDR3 is TGCAGCGATGGACAGGGGGAGACCCAGTACTTC. Its protein product is CSDGQGETQYF.

The table lists this clonotype with a few counts. CDR3 residues: CASSLAVDTQYF. The CDR3 DNA reads as TGTGCCAGCAGCTTAGCGGTGGATACGCAGTATTTT. The chain recombines TRBV7-2 with TRBJ2-3; the D is unclear. From germline, CDR1 is SGHTA and CDR2 FQGNSA. V was trimmed by 0 bases and J by 6 bases, leaving 4 bases between them. The CDR3 runs to 12 residues.

The sample holds many counts of this clonotype. This chain connects TRBV20-1 to TRBJ1-5, with unresolved D. This CDR3 spans 13 amino acids. Trimming stripped 3 bases from V and 2 bases from J, with 8 bases between. Germline loops: CDR1 DFQATT, CDR2 SNEGSKA (reference sequence). In DNA, the CDR3 is TGCAGTGCTAGTCGCTCCCGCAATCAGCCCCAGCATTTT. It yields the protein CSASRSRNQPQHF.

The J gene is TRBJ1-5, the V gene TRBV11-2; no firm D call. Germline V gives CDR1 SGHAT, CDR2 FQNNGV. The V end lost 0 bases, the J end lost 6 bases, and 12 bases lay between the germline ends. The CDR3 is made up of 15 amino acids. CDR3: CASSLDGVGSQPQHF. The CDR3 nucleotides read TGTGCCAGCAGCTTAGATGGGGTAGGGTCTCAGCCCCAGCATTTT.

This clonotype was picked up many times. The rearrangement joins TRBV6-6 to TRBJ1-5; no clear D. Trimming pared 9 bases from V and 7 bases from J, leaving 10 bases between. Germline V gives CDR1 MNHNY, CDR2 SVGAGI (reference sequence). This CDR3 is built from 11 residues. The CDR3 loop reads CASGGYQPQHF. Here the CDR3 DNA reads TGTGCCAGTGGAGGGTACCAGCCCCAGCATTTT.

This clonotype turned up a few times. The chain has TRBV12-3 or TRBV12-4 and TRBJ2-3, with 9 bases identical to TRBD1. This CDR3 region has 15 residues. V shed 2 bases, J shed 11 bases, and the junction held 11 bases outside the gene matches. Here the CDR3 reads CASSLTGGTDTQQYF. The CDR3 DNA reads as TGTGCCAGCAGTTTAACAGGGGGCACAGATACGCAGCAGTATTTT.

This clonotype was counted many times. The chain recombines TRBV7-2 with TRBJ1-6, with D uncertain. CDR3 length: 17 amino acids. Germline lookup yields CDR1 SGHTA and CDR2 FQGNSA. V dropped 1 base and J dropped 7 bases, with 17 bases sitting between them. The CDR3, as DNA: TGTGCCAGCAGCTTAGGTCCTCGACGGCCCGCGAATTCACCCCTCCACTTT. It is translated as CASSLGPRRPANSPLHF.

Of note for this clonotype: This may stem from a read error, because a much larger clone lies one nucleotide away. The chain uses TRBV20-1 and TRBJ2-7; 9 nucleotides match TRBD2. This CDR3 contains 14 residues. CDR1 and CDR2 (germline): DFQATT, SNEGSKA (reference sequence). The CDR3 spells CRAPDSGSPHEQYF. CDR3 bases: TGCAGGGCCCCGGATAGCGGGAGTCCCCACGAGCAGTACTTC.

V gene TRBV5-1 combines with J gene TRBJ2-1; D may match TRBD1 or TRBD2 (5 bases each). CDR1 and CDR2 (germline): SGHRS, YFSETQ. CDR3 size: 13 residues. V was shortened by 0 bases and J by 7 bases, with 8 bases between the two germline ends. In DNA form, the CDR3 reads TGCGCCAGCAGCTTGGAGTGGGGGAATGAGCAGTTCTTC. This sequence encodes CASSLEWGNEQFF. Drawing the rest from reference TRBV5-1 and TRBJ2-1, the complete variable domain is KAGVTQTPRYLIKTRGQQVTLSCSPISGHRSVSWYQQTPGQGLQFLFEYFSETQRNKGNFPGRFSGRQFSNSRSEMNVSTLELGDSALYLCASSLEWGNEQFFGPGTRLTVL.

The chain combines TRBV6-1 with TRBJ1-1; maybe TRBD1 (5 bases). In germline, CDR1 is MNHNS, CDR2 SASEGT. The CDR3 has 17 amino acids. V was shortened by 10 bases and J by 1 base, with 25 bases between the two germline ends. Here the CDR3 reads CATKPGRAKDTNTEAFF. DNA for the CDR3: TGTGCCACCAAACCGGGGCGAGCGAAGGACACGAACACTGAAGCTTTCTTT.

J is TRBJ2-2 and V is TRBV4-2, with 9 bases identical to TRBD2. Germline V gene sequence: CDR1 LGHNA, CDR2 YNFKEQ. This CDR3 region has 18 residues. V lost 0 bases to trimming and J lost 4 bases; unmatched junction nucleotides: 9. The CDR3 coding sequence is TGTGCCAGCAGCCAAGATCGGCGGGGGGGCGGCGGCACCGGGGAGCTGTTTTTT. It yields the protein CASSQDRRGGGGTGELFF.

This clonotype was picked up a small number of times. This chain joins TRBV5-6 and TRBJ1-4, with D tentatively TRBD1 (5 bases). V dropped 3 bases and J dropped 7 bases, with 16 bases sitting between them. Germline CDR1 reads SGHDT; CDR2 reads YYEEEE. This CDR3 comprises 15 residues. CDR3 coding DNA: TGTGCCAGCAGCTGGGACCAGGGAGGGAGTGAAAAACTGTTTTTT. This translates into CASSWDQGGSEKLFF.

There are a few counts of this clonotype. The V call is TRBV5-1, the J call TRBJ1-2; 9 bases are a match to TRBD1. Unmatched junction bases numbered 6, after V lost 4 bases and J lost 2 bases. Germline loops: CDR1 SGHRS, CDR2 YFSETQ. There are 15 residues in the CDR3. CDR3 sequence reads: CASSVIGQGNYGYTF. DNA of the CDR3: TGCGCCAGCAGCGTTATCGGACAGGGGAACTATGGCTACACCTTC.

This chain connects TRBV7-2 to TRBJ2-5; the D is unclear. The V and J ends lost 5 bases and 1 base respectively, with 8 bases between them. The germline gives CDR1 SGHTA, CDR2 FQGNSA. The CDR3 has 13 residues. The CDR3 coding sequence is TGTGCCAGCAGCACGCGGACCCAAGAGACCCAGTACTTC. This codes for CASSTRTQETQYF.

This clonotype occurred many times. The genes are TRBV29-1 and TRBJ1-2, with D perhaps TRBD1 (5 bases). This CDR3 is built from 12 residues. Germline loops: CDR1 SQVTM, CDR2 ANQGSEA. Between the trimmed V and J ends, which lost 7 bases and 4 bases, there was a span of 13 bases. CDR3 residues: CSAQDRFYGYTF. Written as DNA, the CDR3 is TGCAGCGCCCAAGACAGATTCTATGGCTACACCTTC.

This clonotype was detected many times. The genes are TRBV2 and TRBJ2-1; no firm D call. Germline CDR1 SNHLY, CDR2 FYNNEI. V was shortened by 9 bases and J by 0 bases, with 3 bases between the two germline ends. CDR3 length: 11 residues. The CDR3 region is CARGSYNEQFF. Here the CDR3 DNA reads TGTGCCAGGGGCTCCTACAATGAGCAGTTCTTC.

This clonotype was counted between two and nine times. The chain combines TRBV10-3 with TRBJ2-7; 9 bases line up with TRBD2. Germline V CDR1 and CDR2: ENHRY, SYGVKD. This CDR3 contains 15 residues. Unmatched junction bases numbered 5, after V lost 3 bases and J lost 2 bases. The CDR3 nucleotides are TGTGCCATCAGTGAAGTGACTAGCGGACCCTACGAGCAGTACTTC. Its protein product is CAISEVTSGPYEQYF.

This clonotype has ten or more counts. The rearrangement links TRBV12-3 or TRBV12-4 to TRBJ2-7; D possibly corresponds to TRBD2 (5 bases). The CDR3 extends over 13 amino acids. V lost 3 bases to trimming and J lost 2 bases, with 8 bases between them. CDR3 DNA: TGTGCCAGCAGTTTCGGACTCCCCTACGAGCAGTACTTC. Encoded protein: CASSFGLPYEQYF.

This clonotype has only a few counts. V usage is TRBV9 and J usage is TRBJ2-3; TRBD2 is a possible D gene (7 bases). This CDR3 has 16 amino acids. The V and J ends lost 4 bases and 6 bases respectively, with 21 bases between them. Germline V gene lookup returns CDR1 SGDLS and CDR2 YYNGEE. CDR3: CASSTSPWGGRDTQYF. The CDR3 DNA sequence: TGTGCCAGCAGCACCAGCCCGTGGGGGGGCAGGGATACGCAGTATTTT. Complete variable domain (other parts from reference TRBV9 and TRBJ2-3): DSGVTQTPKHLITATGQRVTLRCSPRSGDLSVYWYQQSLDQGLQFLIQYYNGEERAKGNILERFSAQQFPDLHSELNLSSLELGDSALYFCASSTSPWGGRDTQYFGPGTRLTVL.

V and J are TRBV12-3 or TRBV12-4 and TRBJ1-2; TRBD1 matches 10 bases. The ends lost 6 bases at V and 8 bases at J; junction bases unmatched: 12. There are 15 residues in the CDR3. This CDR3 is CASSNYPTGGRGYTF. In nucleotides, the CDR3 is TGTGCCAGCAGCAATTACCCGACAGGGGGCAGGGGCTACACCTTC.